The rows below give T cell receptor beta chains drawn from one sample of a study of T cell responses to AZD1222 COVID-19 vaccine. Assay used: immunoSEQ multiplex PCR; TCRdb lists only in-frame clones, some missing. This sample has about 54,000 clones; around 92% occur once, and the top ten carry about 14%. The sequencing used peripheral blood, collected 28 days after the second AZD1222 dose. These receptors all stem from an adult who received the AZD1222 COVID-19 vaccine. The CDR3 runs from the conserved cysteine through the conserved F or W. The D gene is left open where the match is weak. Size values are once, few and many counts, or a class for expanded clones, and some rows have none.

>.|TRBJ1-2|.|TRBV6-5
CASSPWQKGYGYTF
TGTGCCAGCTCCCCCTGGCAGAAGGGCTATGGCTACACCTTC
>.|TRBJ1-1|few|TRBV5-1
CASSNNQDTEAFF
TGCGCCAGCAGCAATAATCAAGACACTGAAGCTTTCTTT
>TRBD1|TRBJ1-3|.|TRBV18
CASSDRANGNTIYF
TGTGCCAGCTCTGACAGGGCTAATGGAAACACCATATATTTT
>.|TRBJ1-1|.|TRBV25-1
CASTRNTEAFF
TGTGCCAGCACAAGGAACACTGAAGCTTTCTTT
>.|TRBJ1-2|.|TRBV7-2
CASSPLRGGGYTF
TGTGCCAGCAGCCCACTCAGGGGAGGTGGCTACACCTTC
>TRBD1|TRBJ2-7|.|TRBV10-1
CASSSPQGVSTYEQYF
TGCGCCAGCAGTTCCCCACAGGGGGTCTCTACCTACGAGCAGTACTTC
>TRBD1|TRBJ1-5|.|TRBV7-8
CASSEQGGQPQHF
TGTGCCAGCAGCGAACAGGGGGGCCAGCCCCAGCATTTT
>TRBD2|TRBJ2-2|.|TRBV29-1
CSVVAGGAGELFF
TGCAGCGTCGTAGCGGGAGGAGCCGGGGAGCTGTTTTTT
>.|TRBJ1-1|.|TRBV12-3/TRBV12-4
CASSFYVNTEAFF
TGTGCCAGCAGTTTCTATGTGAACACTGAAGCTTTCTTT
>TRBD1|TRBJ1-5|few|TRBV19
CASSGTEDQPQHF
TGTGCCAGTAGTGGGACAGAGGATCAGCCCCAGCATTTT
>TRBD2|TRBJ2-3|.|TRBV7-8
CASSLVGSGRVISADTQYF
TGTGCCAGCAGCTTAGTGGGAAGCGGGAGGGTTATTTCGGCAGATACGCAGTATTTT
>.|TRBJ1-2|.|TRBV6-5
CASSYSAGYGYTF
TGTGCCAGCAGTTACTCGGCGGGCTATGGCTACACCTTC
>.|TRBJ2-1|.|TRBV7-8
CASSLEGREFHEQFF
TGTGCCAGCAGCTTAGAGGGGCGGGAATTTCATGAGCAGTTCTTC
>.|TRBJ1-2|.|TRBV6-2/TRBV6-3
CASSPPSRSLNYGYTF
TGTGCCAGCAGCCCACCCTCGAGATCACTTAACTATGGCTACACCTTC
>.|TRBJ1-2|.|TRBV4-2
CASSQLADGYTF
TGTGCCAGCAGCCAGCTCGCAGATGGCTACACCTTC
>.|TRBJ2-1|once|TRBV12-3/TRBV12-4
CASRGGQHNEQFF
TGTGCCAGCAGGGGCGGACAGCACAATGAGCAGTTCTTC
>.|TRBJ1-2|.|TRBV6-5
CASSDVQNLNYGYTF
TGTGCCAGCAGCGATGTGCAGAACCTAAACTATGGCTACACCTTC
>.|TRBJ2-7|once|TRBV6-2/TRBV6-3
CASSQDRNYEQYF
TGTGCCAGCAGCCAGGACAGAAACTACGAGCAGTACTTC
>TRBD2|TRBJ2-5|.|TRBV29-1
CSAGTSGGGRETQYF
TGCAGCGCAGGGACTAGCGGGGGGGGCCGAGAGACCCAGTACTTC
>TRBD2|TRBJ2-1|.|TRBV7-2
CASSSRSSGRMHNEQFF
TGTGCCAGCAGCTCAAGATCTAGCGGGAGGATGCACAATGAGCAGTTCTTC
>TRBD1|TRBJ1-1|.|TRBV6-5
CASSSDRGLTEAFF
TGTGCCAGCAGTTCCGACAGGGGGCTCACTGAAGCTTTCTTT
>.|TRBJ1-1|.|TRBV19
CASSMRGSTANTEAFF
TGTGCCAGTAGTATGCGGGGAAGCACCGCGAACACTGAAGCTTTCTTT
>TRBD1|TRBJ1-5|.|TRBV19
CASSVKSGQGIGNQPQHF
TGTGCCAGTAGTGTCAAATCCGGACAGGGTATTGGCAATCAGCCCCAGCATTTT
>TRBD2|TRBJ2-5|.|TRBV18
CASSPAGLAGDGETQYF
TGTGCCAGCTCACCCGCGGGGTTAGCGGGAGATGGAGAGACCCAGTACTTC
>TRBD1|TRBJ1-4|once|TRBV4-2
CASSQDRQGEKLFF
TGTGCCAGCAGCCAGGATAGACAGGGCGAAAAACTGTTTTTT
>TRBD1|TRBJ2-5|.|TRBV5-1
CASGEQGLGEETQYF
TGCGCCAGCGGAGAACAGGGGCTGGGGGAAGAGACCCAGTACTTC
>TRBD2|TRBJ2-1|once|TRBV7-6
CASSTRPHLTSGDEQFF
TGTGCCAGCAGCACCCGCCCTCACCTGACTAGCGGGGATGAGCAGTTCTTC
>.|TRBJ2-7|.|TRBV7-3
CASSLNGLLDEQYF
TGTGCCAGCAGCTTAAATGGGCTCTTGGACGAGCAGTACTTC
>TRBD1|TRBJ1-3|.|TRBV5-1
CASSLDGTGNTIYF
TGCGCCAGCAGCTTGGATGGGACAGGGAACACCATATATTTT
>TRBD2|TRBJ2-7|.|TRBV29-1
CSVSSGSYEQYF
TGCAGCGTTTCTAGCGGCTCCTACGAGCAGTACTTC
>.|TRBJ1-5|.|TRBV19
CASRREYSNQPQHF
TGTGCCAGTAGGAGGGAGTATAGCAATCAGCCCCAGCATTTT
>.|TRBJ2-7|.|TRBV15
CATSRGPGFRVEDTHEQYF
TGTGCCACCAGCAGAGGTCCGGGCTTTAGGGTAGAGGATACGCACGAGCAGTACTTC
>.|TRBJ1-1|.|TRBV6-5
CASRSGPHTEAFF
TGTGCAAGCAGGAGTGGGCCCCACACTGAAGCTTTCTTT
>TRBD1|TRBJ1-5|.|TRBV13
CASSLGTGGNSNQPQHF
TGTGCCAGCAGCCTTGGGACAGGGGGCAATAGCAATCAGCCCCAGCATTTT
>TRBD2|TRBJ2-5|.|TRBV6-5
CASSYPSGGQETQYF
TGTGCCAGCAGTTACCCTAGCGGGGGTCAAGAGACCCAGTACTTC
>.|TRBJ1-6|once|TRBV30
CAWSTTDNSPLHF
TGTGCCTGGAGTACGACGGATAATTCACCCCTCCACTTT
>TRBD2|TRBJ2-1|.|TRBV15
CATRLAGNNEQFF
TGTGCCACCAGACTAGCGGGAAACAATGAGCAGTTCTTC
>TRBD1|TRBJ2-2|.|TRBV11-3
CASSLLTGGSGELFF
TGTGCCAGCAGCTTACTGACAGGGGGCTCCGGGGAGCTGTTTTTT